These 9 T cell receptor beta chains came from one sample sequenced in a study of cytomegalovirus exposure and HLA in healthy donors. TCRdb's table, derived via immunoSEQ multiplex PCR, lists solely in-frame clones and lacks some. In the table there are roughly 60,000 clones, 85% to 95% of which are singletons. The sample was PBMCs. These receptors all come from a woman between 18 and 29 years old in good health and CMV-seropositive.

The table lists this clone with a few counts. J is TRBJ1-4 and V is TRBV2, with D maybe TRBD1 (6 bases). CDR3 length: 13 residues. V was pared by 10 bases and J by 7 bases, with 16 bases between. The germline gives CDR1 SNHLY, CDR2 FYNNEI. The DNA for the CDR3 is TGTGCCACAGCTAGACAGGCGGGTGAAAAACTGTTTTTT. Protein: CATARQAGEKLFF.

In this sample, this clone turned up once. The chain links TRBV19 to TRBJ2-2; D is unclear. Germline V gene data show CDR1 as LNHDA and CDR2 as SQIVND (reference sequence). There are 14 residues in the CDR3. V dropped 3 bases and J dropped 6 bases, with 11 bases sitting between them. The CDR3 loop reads CASSMSVFPGELFF. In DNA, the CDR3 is TGTGCCAGTAGTATGAGCGTGTTCCCCGGGGAGCTGTTTTTT.

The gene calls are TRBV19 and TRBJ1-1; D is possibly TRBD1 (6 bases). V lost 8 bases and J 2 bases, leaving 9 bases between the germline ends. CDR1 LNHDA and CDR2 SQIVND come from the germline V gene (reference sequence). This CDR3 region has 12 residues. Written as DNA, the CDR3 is TGTGCCAGTCGGGACACTAACACTGAAGCTTTCTTT. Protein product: CASRDTNTEAFF. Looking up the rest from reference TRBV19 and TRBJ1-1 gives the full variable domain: DGGITQSPKYLFRKEGQNVTLSCEQNLNHDAMYWYRQDPGQGLRLIYYSQIVNDFQKGDIAEGYSVSREKKESFPLTVTSAQKNPTAFYLCASRDTNTEAFFGQGTRLTVV.

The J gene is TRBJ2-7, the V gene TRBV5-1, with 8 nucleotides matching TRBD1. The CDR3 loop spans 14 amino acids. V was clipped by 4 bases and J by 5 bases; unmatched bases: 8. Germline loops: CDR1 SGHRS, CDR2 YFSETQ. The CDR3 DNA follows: TGCGCCAGCAGCGTAATGAGGACAGGGAACGAGCAGTACTTC. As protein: CASSVMRTGNEQYF.

The CDR3 region is CASSQPTGRRADTQYF. CDR3 DNA sequence: TGCGCCAGCAGCCAACCCACCGGGAGGAGGGCAGATACGCAGTATTTT. This chain joins TRBV4-1 and TRBJ2-3; TRBD2 matches 7 bases. CDR3 length equals 16 residues. Trimming took 2 bases from V and 4 from J; bases not matched to a gene: 9. CDR1 and CDR2 from the germline V gene are MGHRA and YSYEKL.

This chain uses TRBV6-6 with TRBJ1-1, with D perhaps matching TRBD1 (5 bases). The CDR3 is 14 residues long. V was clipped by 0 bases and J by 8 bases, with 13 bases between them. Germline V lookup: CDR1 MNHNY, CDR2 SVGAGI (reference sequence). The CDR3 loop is CASSYSGLGREAFF. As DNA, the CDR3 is TGTGCCAGCAGTTACTCGGGGCTAGGACGAGAAGCTTTCTTT.

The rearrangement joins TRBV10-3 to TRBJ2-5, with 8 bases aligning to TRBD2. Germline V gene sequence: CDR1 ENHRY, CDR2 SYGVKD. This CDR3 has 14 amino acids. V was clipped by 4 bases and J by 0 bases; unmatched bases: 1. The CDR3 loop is CAISGRGDQETQYF. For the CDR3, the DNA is TGTGCCATCAGTGGGCGGGGGGACCAAGAGACCCAGTACTTC.

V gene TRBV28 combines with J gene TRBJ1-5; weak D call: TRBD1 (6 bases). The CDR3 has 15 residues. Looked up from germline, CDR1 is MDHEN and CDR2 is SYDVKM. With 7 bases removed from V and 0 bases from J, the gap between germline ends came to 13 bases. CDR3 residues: CASTSGAYSNQPQHF. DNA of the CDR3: TGTGCCAGCACCTCAGGGGCGTATAGCAATCAGCCCCAGCATTTT.

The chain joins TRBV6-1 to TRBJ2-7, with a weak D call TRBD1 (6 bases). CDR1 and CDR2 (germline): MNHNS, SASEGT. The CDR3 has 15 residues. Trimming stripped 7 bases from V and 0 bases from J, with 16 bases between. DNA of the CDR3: TGTGCCAGCACCGAAACAGGGATAAACTCCTACGAGCAGTACTTC. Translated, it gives CASTETGINSYEQYF.